This record looks at one T cell receptor (beta chain) sequence and its context. The antigen remains undetermined. The junction had 13 bases not matched to a gene; V was cut back by 6 bases and J by 3 bases. The CDR3 contains 17 residues. From germline, CDR1 is MDHEN and CDR2 SYDVKM. This sample is drawn from a study of PD-1 blockade in classical Hodgkin lymphoma. TCRdb's copy holds only in-frame clones and misses some; the assay was immunoSEQ multiplex PCR. This repertoire shows about 40,000 clones, around 86% found once; its top ten account for about 10%. Regarding the study as a whole: Relapsed/refractory patients reportedly had lower baseline diversity than newly diagnosed patients. By cycle point C4D1, TCR diversity had risen significantly in CD4+ cells (but not CD8+ cells).

All patients experienced relapse after autologous stem cell transplantation, and brentuximab vedotin exposure was variable. The chain combines TRBV28 with TRBJ1-3; 8 nucleotides line up with TRBD1. Sequenced here: peripheral blood mononuclear cells (PBMCs), sampled at baseline. The receptor was derived from a human donor with classical Hodgkin lymphoma. Here the CDR3 DNA reads TGTGCCAGCAGAAAGTGGACAGGGAGGACTTATGGAAACACCATATATTTT. Protein sequence: CASRKWTGRTYGNTIYF. Variable domain in full (rest from reference TRBV28 and TRBJ1-3): DVKVTQSSRYLVKRTGEKVFLECVQDMDHENMFWYRQDPGLGLRLIYFSYDVKMKEKGDIPEGYSVSREKKERFSLILESASTNQTSMYLCASRKWTGRTYGNTIYFGEGSWLTVV.